This entry lists 32 T cell receptor beta chains sequenced from one sample in a study of response to subunit inactivated influenza vaccine. TCRdb re-analysed the RT-PCR reads in MiXCR, keeping a single row per CDR3 protein. The table includes 450,000 to 500,000 distinct CDR3 sequences, approximately 11% detected once. This sample comprised PBMCs from blood, obtained more than 35 days after vaccination. These receptors all come from a man aged 50 to 60 who received an inactivated influenza vaccine.

The chain carries TRBV19 and TRBJ1-5; the D is unclear. With 4 bases removed from V and 0 bases from J, the gap between germline ends came to 13 bases. CDR1 is LNHDA, CDR2 SQIVND, per germline (reference sequence). This CDR3 has 16 amino acids. The CDR3, as DNA: TGTGCCAGTAGTACGCTGAGACTTCATAGCAATCAGCCCCAGCATTTT. Residues: CASSTLRLHSNQPQHF.

There are a few counts of this clonotype. The chain links TRBV6-2 or TRBV6-3 to TRBJ2-7; TRBD1 matches at 7 bases. Germline-derived CDR1 and CDR2 are MNHEY and SVGEGT. CDR3 length: 13 residues. V gave up 6 bases and J gave up 9 bases; unmatched junction bases: 11. Written as DNA, the CDR3 is TGTGCCAGCAGCCGACAGGGATCTAACGTGCAGTACTTC. Translated, it gives CASSRQGSNVQYF.

This clonotype was counted only a few times. In nucleotides, the CDR3 is TGTGCCAGCAGTTTTTTTGCTCAGATCCTAGCCAAAAACATTCAGTACTTC. It translates to CASSFFAQILAKNIQYF. The rearrangement links TRBV28 to TRBJ2-4; D remains ambiguous. V lost 3 bases to trimming and J lost 0 bases, with 15 bases between them. The CDR3 runs 17 residues. Germline CDR1 and CDR2: MDHEN and SYDVKM. Filled out from reference TRBV28 and TRBJ2-4, the complete variable domain reads DVKVTQSSRYLVKRTGEKVFLECVQDMDHENMFWYRQDPGLGLRLIYFSYDVKMKEKGDIPEGYSVSREKKERFSLILESASTNQTSMYLCASSFFAQILAKNIQYFGAGTRLSVL.

V usage is TRBV7-2 and J usage is TRBJ2-5, with 10 bases lining up with TRBD2. The CDR3 loop spans 15 amino acids. The V gene's germline CDR1 is SGHTA and CDR2 FQGNSA. V shed 5 bases, J shed 5 bases, and the junction held 8 bases outside the gene matches. CDR3 sequence reads: CASSGSGRAGETQYF. Here the CDR3 DNA reads TGTGCCAGCAGCGGGAGCGGGAGGGCCGGTGAGACCCAGTACTTC.

There are a few counts of this clonotype. The V gene is TRBV4-3, the J gene TRBJ1-1, with D perhaps matching TRBD1 (6 bases). The length of the CDR3 is 14 residues. V was pared by 1 base and J by 3 bases, with 9 bases between. Germline V gene sequence: CDR1 LGHNA, CDR2 YSLEER. The DNA of the CDR3 is TGCGCCAGCAGCCAAGGGCAGGGGTACACTGAAGCTTTCTTT. It yields the protein CASSQGQGYTEAFF.

The rearrangement joins TRBV12-3 or TRBV12-4 to TRBJ2-1; TRBD1 might be the D (6 bases). Trimming cost V 4 bases and J 5 bases, with 9 bases left between them. This CDR3 contains 13 residues. The CDR3 sequence is CASSWTENNEQFF. CDR3 bases: TGTGCCAGCAGTTGGACAGAAAACAATGAGCAGTTCTTC.

V is TRBV27 and J is TRBJ2-1; 9 positions match TRBD2. The CDR3 spans 16 residues. Trimming at V came to 3 bases and at J to 8 bases, leaving 11 bases not matched to a gene. Looked up from germline, CDR1 is MNHEY and CDR2 is SMNVEV (reference sequence). The CDR3 coding sequence is TGTGCCAGCAGTTTTACCCCAATAGCGGGGGTCTATGAGCAGTTCTTC. Its protein product is CASSFTPIAGVYEQFF.

In its sample, this clonotype was seen a few times. The chain carries TRBV7-2 and TRBJ2-7, with D perhaps given as TRBD1 or TRBD2 (5 bases each). V lost 1 base and J lost 9, with 25 bases in between. The CDR3 has 17 residues. Per the germline V gene, CDR1 is SGHTA and CDR2 is FQGNSA. DNA of the CDR3: TGTGCCAGCAGCTTAGAGATCGGGCGAGCCGGGGCGAGGGGGCAGTACTTC. It specifies CASSLEIGRAGARGQYF.

This sequence joins TRBV27 and TRBJ2-1; 13 bases are a match to TRBD2. Germline CDR1 is MNHEY and CDR2 is SMNVEV (reference sequence). The V gene end was trimmed by 5 bases and the J gene end by 2 bases; junction bases not matched to a gene: 6. The CDR3 is 17 amino acids. The CDR3 is CASSGRTSGSAYNEQFF. CDR3 DNA: TGTGCCAGCAGTGGACGGACTAGCGGGAGTGCCTACAATGAGCAGTTCTTC.

The chain employs TRBV15 and TRBJ2-3; 7 nucleotides match TRBD2. V lost 1 base, J lost 3 bases, and 1 base stayed unmatched. The germline CDR1 and CDR2 sequences are LNHNV and YYDKDF (reference sequence). The CDR3 is made up of 14 amino acids. In nucleotides, the CDR3 is TGTGCCACCAGCAGAGCGGGGGGAACAGATACGCAGTATTTT. Its protein product is CATSRAGGTDTQYF.

The chain uses TRBV20-1 and TRBJ2-3, with 7 bases identical to TRBD1. With 5 bases clipped from V and 2 bases from J, the junction kept 10 bases outside the gene matches. The CDR3 length is 15 residues. Germline values: CDR1 DFQATT, CDR2 SNEGSKA (reference sequence). The CDR3 DNA reads as TGCAGTGCTTCCCGCGAGACAGGGTACACAGATACGCAGTATTTT. Encoded protein: CSASRETGYTDTQYF.

This clonotype was picked up many times. The CDR3 region has the DNA TGTGCCAGCAGCCCCACCCGGGGGGAGACAGATACGCAGTATTTT. The encoded protein is CASSPTRGETDTQYF. This chain joins TRBV11-2 and TRBJ2-3, with 7 bases identical to TRBD2. Germline assignment: CDR1 SGHAT and CDR2 FQNNGV. This CDR3 has 15 residues. The trim removed 5 bases at V and 3 bases at J, leaving 8 bases unmatched.

This clonotype was detected many times. The rearrangement links TRBV7-9 to TRBJ2-7; 8 bases match TRBD2. The V gene end was trimmed by 6 bases and the J gene end by 3 bases; junction bases not matched to a gene: 7. Germline CDR1 is SEHNR and CDR2 is FQNEAQ (reference sequence). The CDR3 is 14 residues long. As DNA, the CDR3 is TGTGCCAGCAGTTTCCTAGCGGGTAGCTACGAGCAGTACTTC. It yields the protein CASSFLAGSYEQYF.

The sample holds a few counts of this clonotype. The chain links TRBV7-9 to TRBJ2-7; a weak D match, TRBD2 (7 bases). This CDR3 region has 16 residues. The germline gives CDR1 SEHNR, CDR2 FQNEAQ (reference sequence). V lost 5 bases and J lost 2, with 19 bases in between. CDR3 coding DNA: TGTGCCAGCAGCCCCGTTACTGCGGGGGCCACCTACGAGCAGTACTTC. Protein sequence: CASSPVTAGATYEQYF.

This clonotype came up many times. V and J are TRBV20-1 and TRBJ2-1; 7 nucleotides match TRBD1. Germline V gene data show CDR1 as DFQATT and CDR2 as SNEGSKA (reference sequence). J was trimmed by 7 bases and V by 3 bases; bases with no gene match: 9. The CDR3 loop spans 14 amino acids. The CDR3 coding sequence is TGCAGTGCTAGCAGACAGGGCCTTAGAAATGAGCAGTTCTTC. Its protein product is CSASRQGLRNEQFF.

This clonotype was picked up a small number of times. This rearrangement joins TRBV15 to TRBJ2-5; D is unresolved. Germline CDR1 and CDR2: LNHNV and YYDKDF (reference sequence). This CDR3 comprises 15 residues. Trimming left V 0 bases short and J 5 bases short, with 13 bases between. The CDR3 DNA reads TGTGCCACCAGCAGAGATAACCTAAGGCGGGAGACCCAGTACTTC. Protein sequence: CATSRDNLRRETQYF.

In nucleotides, the CDR3 is TGTGCCAGCAGTTACGGGACTAGCGGTACCTACGAGCAGTACTTC. This translates into CASSYGTSGTYEQYF. The chain is built from TRBV6-5 and TRBJ2-7; 11 bases line up with TRBD2. V trimming: 2 bases; J trimming: 2 bases; junction bases outside the gene matches: 2. The germline CDR1 and CDR2 sequences are MNHEY and SVGAGI. The CDR3 covers 15 residues.

This clonotype was seen a single time. This may be a read error: a much more frequent sequence differs by one nucleotide. V and J are TRBV9 and TRBJ2-2; the D gene is possibly TRBD2 (5 bases). The V gene's germline CDR1 is SGDLS and CDR2 YYNGEE. The CDR3 contains 12 residues. Here the CDR3 reads CASSPFAGELLF. The CDR3 DNA reads as TGTGCCAGCAGCCCCTTCGCCGGGGAGCTGCTTTTT.

This clonotype was counted between two and nine times. The chain is built from TRBV10-3 and TRBJ2-7; D perhaps matches TRBD2 (6 bases). The CDR3 is made up of 12 amino acids. Germline V CDR1 and CDR2: ENHRY, SYGVKD. Trimming shortened V by 6 bases and J by 3 bases, and 9 bases separated the two germline ends. CDR3 DNA: TGTGCCATCAGGGCCGGGAGCTACGAGCAGTACTTC. Translating gives CAIRAGSYEQYF.

This clonotype turned up a few times. The chain employs TRBV20-1 and TRBJ2-2, with 7 bases that match TRBD2. Germline V gene sequence: CDR1 DFQATT, CDR2 SNEGSKA (reference sequence). The V gene end was trimmed by 0 bases and the J gene end by 4 bases; junction bases not matched to a gene: 5. The CDR3 has 15 residues. CDR3 bases: TGCAGTGCTAGAGATGTAGCTAGCGGCACCGGGGAGCTGTTTTTT. Amino acids: CSARDVASGTGELFF.

The rearrangement links TRBV27 to TRBJ2-1; D possibly corresponds to TRBD2 (6 bases). CDR1 is MNHEY, CDR2 SMNVEV, per germline (reference sequence). This CDR3 comprises 16 residues. V shed 0 bases and J shed 0 bases, with 9 bases lying between them. This CDR3 is CASSLSDYSSYNEQFF. In DNA, the CDR3 is TGTGCCAGCAGTTTATCGGACTATAGCTCCTACAATGAGCAGTTCTTC.

This clonotype has a handful of counts. This sequence joins TRBV5-1 and TRBJ2-7; the match to TRBD1 covers 12 bases. J lost 0 bases, V lost 4 bases, and 5 bases had no gene match. This CDR3 is 16 amino acids long. The V gene's germline CDR1 is SGHRS and CDR2 YFSETQ. CDR3: CASSAGQGAPSYEQYF. CDR3 bases: TGCGCCAGCAGCGCGGGACAGGGGGCCCCCTCCTACGAGCAGTACTTC.

The chain is built from TRBV20-1 and TRBJ2-1; D not certain. The germline V gene encodes CDR1 DFQATT and CDR2 SNEGSKA (reference sequence). V was clipped by 2 bases and J by 6 bases, with 14 bases between them. The CDR3 loop spans 14 amino acids. Here the CDR3 DNA reads TGCAGTGCTAGAAGTTTAGGGTCCGCCAATGAGCAGTTCTTC. Its translation: CSARSLGSANEQFF.

The V and J genes are TRBV4-3 and TRBJ2-2; 9 nucleotides match TRBD2. Germline CDR1 reads LGHNA; CDR2 reads YSLEER. Losses at the gene ends were 8 bases for V and 6 bases for J; bases not matched to a gene: 10. CDR3 length: 15 residues. The CDR3 coding sequence is TGCGCCAGCGCCTCTATAGCGGGAGCCCCCGGGGAGCTGTTTTTT. It specifies CASASIAGAPGELFF.

This clonotype was recorded many times. This sequence joins TRBV5-1 and TRBJ2-1; D not resolved. CDR3 size: 14 residues. With 0 bases removed from V and 7 bases from J, the gap between germline ends came to 11 bases. The germline CDR1 and CDR2 sequences are SGHRS and YFSETQ. CDR3: CASSLAVAENEQFF. The CDR3 DNA sequence: TGCGCCAGCAGCTTGGCCGTTGCTGAGAATGAGCAGTTCTTC.

This clonotype turned up a few times. V is TRBV5-1 and J is TRBJ1-1, with 7 bases aligning to TRBD1. CDR3 length: 16 residues. V was pared by 4 bases and J by 0 bases, with 9 bases of the junction left unmatched. Germline CDR1 and CDR2: SGHRS and YFSETQ. The CDR3 nucleotides read TGCGCCAGCAGCCATACCGGGACAGCGATGAACACTGAAGCTTTCTTT. Its translation: CASSHTGTAMNTEAFF.

A word on this clonotype: This clone may be a read error of a much larger clone one base away. The rearrangement joins TRBV12-3 or TRBV12-4 to TRBJ2-5; maybe TRBD2 (6 bases). The V and J ends lost 1 base and 2 bases respectively, with 14 bases between them. This CDR3 has 16 residues. CDR3 sequence: CASSLGRVAGQETQYF. Written as DNA, the CDR3 is TGTGCCAGCAGTTTAGGTCGCGTTGCGGGGCAAGAGACCCAGTACTTC.

The chain has TRBV19 and TRBJ2-7, with D maybe TRBD2 (6 bases). V lost 5 bases and J 0 bases, leaving 14 bases between the germline ends. This CDR3 spans 15 amino acids. CDR1 LNHDA and CDR2 SQIVND come from the germline V gene (reference sequence). The CDR3: CASSPFGGISYEQYF. In DNA, the CDR3 is TGTGCCAGTAGTCCCTTCGGCGGGATCTCCTACGAGCAGTACTTC.

This clonotype appeared a few times. J is TRBJ2-1 and V is TRBV6-2 or TRBV6-3; maybe TRBD2 (6 bases). V shed 7 bases and J shed 3 bases, with 25 bases lying between them. The CDR3 runs to 18 residues. Germline lookup yields CDR1 MNHEY and CDR2 SVGEGT. CDR3 sequence (DNA): TGTGCCAGCACCGACGGGGGTTCCGGGACGACGGGCTACAATGAGCAGTTCTTC. Translated, it gives CASTDGGSGTTGYNEQFF.

V gene TRBV4-2 combines with J gene TRBJ2-7; 14 bases line up with TRBD2. This CDR3 comprises 17 residues. V lost 1 base to trimming and J lost 4 bases; unmatched junction nucleotides: 6. From germline, CDR1 is LGHNA and CDR2 YNFKEQ. The CDR3 sequence: CASSQVGGTSGSYEQYF. The DNA for the CDR3 is TGTGCCAGCAGCCAAGTTGGGGGGACTAGCGGGAGTTACGAGCAGTACTTC.

This clonotype was seen more than once but under ten times. The chain couples TRBV6-1 to TRBJ2-2, with TRBD2 matching 7 bases. The germline gives CDR1 MNHNS, CDR2 SASEGT. J was trimmed by 5 bases and V by 7 bases; bases with no gene match: 19. The CDR3 contains 18 residues. In DNA form, the CDR3 reads TGTGCCAGCATCAATCGACGCACCGGACCGGGGGGAACCGGGGAGCTGTTTTTT. Translating gives CASINRRTGPGGTGELFF.

This clonotype was found many times. The rearrangement links TRBV29-1 to TRBJ2-5; TRBD2 aligns across 9 bases. This CDR3 spans 16 amino acids. With 2 bases clipped from V and 5 bases from J, the junction kept 12 bases outside the gene matches. Germline V gene lookup returns CDR1 SQVTM and CDR2 ANQGSEA. For the CDR3, the DNA is TGCAGCGTTGAACCCCTAGCGGGATCAATCGGCGAGACCCAGTACTTC. Residues: CSVEPLAGSIGETQYF.